A selection of T cell receptor beta chains follows, all from one sample in a study of blood T cell repertoires in COVID-19. The data were produced by immunoSEQ multiplex PCR, yet TCRdb's version contains in-frame clones alone and is incomplete. This sample has 150,000 or so clones; around 82% occur once, and the top ten carry around 0.63%. What was sequenced was peripheral blood. The receptors stem from a man between 60 and 70 years old with COVID-19, enrolled during active disease. The CDR3 runs from the conserved cysteine through the conserved F or W. A D gene is named only where the DNA matches it firmly.

v_call: TRBV28
j_call: TRBJ2-2
d_call: -
cdr3_aa: CASRQAGSTGELFF
cdr3_nt: TGTGCCAGCAGACAAGCAGGGTCCACCGGGGAGCTGTTTTTT

v_call: TRBV19
j_call: TRBJ2-7
d_call: TRBD2
cdr3_aa: CASSPQRGQFYEQYF
cdr3_nt: TGTGCCAGTAGTCCCCAGCGGGGGCAGTTCTACGAGCAGTACTTC

v_call: TRBV9
j_call: TRBJ2-1
d_call: TRBD1
cdr3_aa: CASSILTGGNEQFF
cdr3_nt: TGTGCCAGCAGCATCCTGACAGGGGGCAATGAGCAGTTCTTC

v_call: TRBV28
j_call: TRBJ1-5
d_call: -
cdr3_aa: CASSLGQDRGQPQHF
cdr3_nt: TGTGCCAGCAGTTTAGGCCAAGATCGGGGTCAGCCCCAGCATTTT

v_call: TRBV28
j_call: TRBJ2-3
d_call: TRBD2
cdr3_aa: CAIHKAGGQYF
cdr3_nt: TGTGCCATCCACAAAGCGGGGGGGCAGTATTTT

v_call: TRBV11-3
j_call: TRBJ1-1
d_call: -
cdr3_aa: CASSLGRGNTEAFF
cdr3_nt: TGTGCCAGCAGCTTAGGTAGGGGGAACACTGAAGCTTTCTTT

v_call: TRBV11-2
j_call: TRBJ2-1
d_call: TRBD2
cdr3_aa: CASSRTSGSWNEQFF
cdr3_nt: TGTGCCAGCAGCCGGACTAGCGGGAGTTGGAATGAGCAGTTCTTC

v_call: TRBV25-1
j_call: TRBJ2-1
d_call: TRBD1
cdr3_aa: CASSDNRGLSYNEQFF
cdr3_nt: TGTGCCAGCAGTGACAACAGGGGGCTATCCTACAATGAGCAGTTCTTC

v_call: TRBV21-1
j_call: TRBJ1-1
d_call: -
cdr3_aa: CASRLTGLNTEAFF
cdr3_nt: TGTGCCAGCAGACTTACAGGCTTGAACACTGAAGCTTTCTTT

v_call: TRBV19
j_call: TRBJ1-5
d_call: TRBD1
cdr3_aa: CASSGRGLNQPQHF
cdr3_nt: TGTGCCAGTAGTGGTAGGGGGCTCAATCAGCCCCAGCATTTT

v_call: TRBV4-3
j_call: TRBJ1-5
d_call: -
cdr3_aa: CASSQEPILGAQPQHF
cdr3_nt: TGCGCCAGCAGCCAAGAACCCATCTTGGGCGCTCAGCCCCAGCATTTT

v_call: TRBV7-9
j_call: TRBJ2-2
d_call: -
cdr3_aa: CASSLVSGGNTGELFF
cdr3_nt: TGTGCCAGCAGCTTAGTGTCAGGAGGGAACACCGGGGAGCTGTTTTTT

v_call: TRBV6-2/TRBV6-3
j_call: TRBJ1-4
d_call: -
cdr3_aa: CASSYSRGGVLEKLFF
cdr3_nt: TGTGCCAGCAGTTACTCCCGGGGAGGGGTACTTGAAAAACTGTTTTTT

v_call: TRBV30
j_call: TRBJ1-2
d_call: -
cdr3_aa: CAFDGYTF
cdr3_nt: TGTGCCTTCGATGGCTACACCTTC